The clone carrying this T cell receptor (beta chain) was counted many times. Its antigen is not identified. This sample is part of a study of CD8 T cells in ankylosing spondylitis. Study-level findings and limits: Under 10 highly homologous variants formed a TCR beta motif that appeared characteristic of ankylosing spondylitis blood.

Using quantitative 5'-RACE with molecular barcodes, the authors made TCR beta libraries. TCRdb reprocessed the 5' RACE reads with MiXCR, giving one entry per CDR3 protein. The sample yields about 150,000 distinct CDR3 sequences, approximately 48% seen once. Germline V gene data show CDR1 as SGDLS and CDR2 as YYNGEE. The CDR3 spans 16 residues. V shed 3 bases, J shed 2 bases, and the junction held 5 bases outside the gene matches. Material for sequencing was synovial fluid, either unsorted or a sorted T cell fraction (not recorded which). This receptor was identified in a male donor with ankylosing spondylitis. The J gene is TRBJ2-1, the V gene TRBV9; 10 bases line up with TRBD2. The CDR3 loop reads CASSGPSGGAYNEQFF. The DNA for the CDR3 is TGTGCCAGCAGCGGCCCAAGCGGGGGGGCCTACAATGAGCAGTTCTTC.